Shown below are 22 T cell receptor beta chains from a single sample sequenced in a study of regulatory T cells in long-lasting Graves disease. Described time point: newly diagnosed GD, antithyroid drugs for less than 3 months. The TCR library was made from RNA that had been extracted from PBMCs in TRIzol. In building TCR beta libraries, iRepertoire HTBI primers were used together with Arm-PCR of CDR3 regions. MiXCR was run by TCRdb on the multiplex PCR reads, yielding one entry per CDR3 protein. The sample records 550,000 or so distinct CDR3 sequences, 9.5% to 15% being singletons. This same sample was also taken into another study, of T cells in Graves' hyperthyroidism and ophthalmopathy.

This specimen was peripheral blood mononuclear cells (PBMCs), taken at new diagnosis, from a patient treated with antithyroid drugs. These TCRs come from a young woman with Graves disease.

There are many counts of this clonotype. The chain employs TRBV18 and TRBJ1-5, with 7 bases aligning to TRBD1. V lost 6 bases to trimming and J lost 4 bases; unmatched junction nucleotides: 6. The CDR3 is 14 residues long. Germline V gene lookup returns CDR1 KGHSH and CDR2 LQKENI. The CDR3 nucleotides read TGTGCCAGCTCTCGACAGGGATTAAATCAGCCCCAGCATTTT. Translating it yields CASSRQGLNQPQHF.

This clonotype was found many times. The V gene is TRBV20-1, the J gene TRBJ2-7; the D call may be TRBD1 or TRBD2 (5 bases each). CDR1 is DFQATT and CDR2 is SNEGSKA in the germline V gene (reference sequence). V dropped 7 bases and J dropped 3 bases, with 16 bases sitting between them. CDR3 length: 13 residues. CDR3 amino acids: CSVEGRANYEQYF. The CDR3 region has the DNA TGCAGTGTTGAGGGCAGGGCTAACTACGAGCAGTACTTC.

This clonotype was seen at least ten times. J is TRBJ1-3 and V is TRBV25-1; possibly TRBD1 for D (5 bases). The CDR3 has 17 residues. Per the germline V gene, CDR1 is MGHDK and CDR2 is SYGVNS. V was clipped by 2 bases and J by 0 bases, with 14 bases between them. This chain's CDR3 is CASSELSQGFSGNTIYF. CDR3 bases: TGTGCCAGCAGTGAACTTTCGCAGGGCTTCTCTGGAAACACCATATATTTT.

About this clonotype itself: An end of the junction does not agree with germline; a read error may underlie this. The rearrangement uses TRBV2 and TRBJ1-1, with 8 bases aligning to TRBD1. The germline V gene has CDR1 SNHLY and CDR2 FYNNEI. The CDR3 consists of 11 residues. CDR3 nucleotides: TGTGCCAGCCAGGCCACGACAGGGGCCGAATTT. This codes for CASQATTGAEF. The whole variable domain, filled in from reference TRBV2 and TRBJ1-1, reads EPEVTQTPSHQVTQMGQEVILRCVPISNHLYFYWYRQILGQKVEFLVSFYNNEISEKSEIFDDQFSVERPDGSNFTLKIRSTKLEDSAMYFCASQATTGAEFGQGTRLTVV.

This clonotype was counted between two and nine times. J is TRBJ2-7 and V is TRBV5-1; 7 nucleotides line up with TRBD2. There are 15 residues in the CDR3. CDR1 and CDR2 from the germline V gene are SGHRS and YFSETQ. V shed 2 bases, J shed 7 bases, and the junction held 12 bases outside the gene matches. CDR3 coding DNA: TGCGCCAGCAGCTTTGCTCGGGGGGAGATAGAGGAGCAGTACTTC. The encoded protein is CASSFARGEIEEQYF.

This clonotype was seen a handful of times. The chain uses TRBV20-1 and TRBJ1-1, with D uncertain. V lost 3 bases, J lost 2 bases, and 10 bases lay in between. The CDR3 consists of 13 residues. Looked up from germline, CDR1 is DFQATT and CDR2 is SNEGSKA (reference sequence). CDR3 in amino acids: CSASLKRNTEAFF. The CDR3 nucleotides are TGCAGTGCTAGTTTAAAAAGAAACACTGAAGCTTTCTTT.

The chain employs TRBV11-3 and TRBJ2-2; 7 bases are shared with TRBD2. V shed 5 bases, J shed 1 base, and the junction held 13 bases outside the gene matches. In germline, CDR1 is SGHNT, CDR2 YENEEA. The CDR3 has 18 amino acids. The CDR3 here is CASSLAPGTTKNTGELFF. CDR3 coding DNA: TGTGCCAGCAGCCTCGCCCCGGGGACTACTAAGAACACCGGGGAGCTGTTTTTT.

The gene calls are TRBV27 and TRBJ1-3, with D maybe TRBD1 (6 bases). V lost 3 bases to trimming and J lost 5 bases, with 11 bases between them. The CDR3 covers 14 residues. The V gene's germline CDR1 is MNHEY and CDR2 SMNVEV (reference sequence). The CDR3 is CASSFTGARNTIYF. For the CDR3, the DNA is TGTGCCAGCAGTTTTACGGGGGCGAGAAACACCATATATTTT.

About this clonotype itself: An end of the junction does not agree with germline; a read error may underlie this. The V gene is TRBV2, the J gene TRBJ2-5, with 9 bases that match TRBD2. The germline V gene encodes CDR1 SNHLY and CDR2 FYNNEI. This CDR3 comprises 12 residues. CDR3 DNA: TGTGCCAGCGCGGGGGGGAGTGAGACCAAGTACTTC. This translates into CASAGGSETKYF.

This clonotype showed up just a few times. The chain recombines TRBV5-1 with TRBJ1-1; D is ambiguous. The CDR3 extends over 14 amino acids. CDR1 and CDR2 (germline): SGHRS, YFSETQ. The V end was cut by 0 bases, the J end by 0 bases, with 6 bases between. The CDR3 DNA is TGCGCCAGCAGCTTGGTATATCTGAACACTGAAGCTTTCTTT. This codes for CASSLVYLNTEAFF.

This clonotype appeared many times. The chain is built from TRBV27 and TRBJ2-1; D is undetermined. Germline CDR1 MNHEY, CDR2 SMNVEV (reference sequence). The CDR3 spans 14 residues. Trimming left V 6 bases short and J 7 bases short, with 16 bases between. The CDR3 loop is CASSPYPLGNEQFF. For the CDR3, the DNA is TGTGCCAGCAGCCCCTACCCCCTCGGGAATGAGCAGTTCTTC.

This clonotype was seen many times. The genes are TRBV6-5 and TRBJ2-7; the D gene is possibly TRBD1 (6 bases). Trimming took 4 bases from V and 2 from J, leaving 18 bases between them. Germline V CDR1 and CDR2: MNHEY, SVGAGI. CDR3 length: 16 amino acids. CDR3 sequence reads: CASSSWDTGSPYEQYF. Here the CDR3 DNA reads TGTGCCAGCAGTTCGTGGGACACTGGGAGCCCCTACGAGCAGTACTTC.

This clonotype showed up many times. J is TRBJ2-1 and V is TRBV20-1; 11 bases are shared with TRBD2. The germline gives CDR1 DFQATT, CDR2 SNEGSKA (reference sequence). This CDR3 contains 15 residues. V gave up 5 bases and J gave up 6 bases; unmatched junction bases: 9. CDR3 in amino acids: CSAAQLAGGLNEQFF. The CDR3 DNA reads TGCAGTGCTGCCCAGCTAGCGGGAGGCCTCAATGAGCAGTTCTTC.

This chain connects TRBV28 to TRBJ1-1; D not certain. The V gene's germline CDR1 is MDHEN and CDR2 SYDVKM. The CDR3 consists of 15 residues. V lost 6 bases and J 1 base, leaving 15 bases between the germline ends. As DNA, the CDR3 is TGTGCCAGCAGACACTGGTTACTGAGGAACACTGAAGCTTTCTTT. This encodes CASRHWLLRNTEAFF.

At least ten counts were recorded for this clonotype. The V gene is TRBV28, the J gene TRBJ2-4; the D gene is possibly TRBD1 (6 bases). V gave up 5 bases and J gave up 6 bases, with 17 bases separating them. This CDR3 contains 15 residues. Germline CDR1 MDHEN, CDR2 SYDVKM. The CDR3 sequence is CASSQTGTSANIQYF. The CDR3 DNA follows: TGTGCCAGCAGTCAAACCGGGACATCAGCAAACATTCAGTACTTC.

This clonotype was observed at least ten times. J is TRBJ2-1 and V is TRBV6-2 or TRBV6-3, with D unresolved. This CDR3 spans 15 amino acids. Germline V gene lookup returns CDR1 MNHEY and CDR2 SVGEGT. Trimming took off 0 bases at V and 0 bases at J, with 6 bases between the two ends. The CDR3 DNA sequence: TGTGCCAGCAGTTACTCCCCGAGCTCCTACAATGAGCAGTTCTTC. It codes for CASSYSPSSYNEQFF.

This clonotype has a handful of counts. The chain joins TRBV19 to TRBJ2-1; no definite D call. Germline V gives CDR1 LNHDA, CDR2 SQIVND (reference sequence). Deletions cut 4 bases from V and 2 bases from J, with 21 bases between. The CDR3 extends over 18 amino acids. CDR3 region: CASSKRLKDQTPYNEQFF. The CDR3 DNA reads TGTGCCAGTAGTAAAAGGTTAAAAGACCAGACCCCCTACAATGAGCAGTTCTTC.

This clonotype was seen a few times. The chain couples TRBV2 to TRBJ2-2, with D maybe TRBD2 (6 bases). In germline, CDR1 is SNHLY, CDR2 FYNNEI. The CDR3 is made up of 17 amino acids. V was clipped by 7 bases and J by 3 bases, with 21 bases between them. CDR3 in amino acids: CASKGTMGGAYTGELFF. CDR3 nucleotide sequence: TGTGCCAGCAAGGGGACGATGGGAGGAGCGTACACCGGGGAGCTGTTTTTT.

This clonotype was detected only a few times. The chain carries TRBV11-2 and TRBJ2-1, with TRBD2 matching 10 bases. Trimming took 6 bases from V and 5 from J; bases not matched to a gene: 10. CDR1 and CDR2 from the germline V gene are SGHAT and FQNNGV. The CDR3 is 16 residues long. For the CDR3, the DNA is TGTGCCAGCAGATCCAGGGGACTAGCGCCCGACAATGAGCAGTTCTTC. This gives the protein CASRSRGLAPDNEQFF.

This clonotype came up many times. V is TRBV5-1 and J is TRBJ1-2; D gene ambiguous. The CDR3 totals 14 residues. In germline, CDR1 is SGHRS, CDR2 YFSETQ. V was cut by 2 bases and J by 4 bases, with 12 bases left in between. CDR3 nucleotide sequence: TGCGCCAGCAGCTTTAGAGGACGGATCTATGGCTACACCTTC. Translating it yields CASSFRGRIYGYTF.

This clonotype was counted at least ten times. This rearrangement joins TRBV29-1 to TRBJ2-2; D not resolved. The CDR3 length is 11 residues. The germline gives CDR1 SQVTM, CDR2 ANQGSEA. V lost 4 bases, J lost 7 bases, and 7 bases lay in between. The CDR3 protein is CSVGAYGELFF. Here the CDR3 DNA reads TGCAGCGTTGGGGCTTACGGGGAGCTGTTTTTT.

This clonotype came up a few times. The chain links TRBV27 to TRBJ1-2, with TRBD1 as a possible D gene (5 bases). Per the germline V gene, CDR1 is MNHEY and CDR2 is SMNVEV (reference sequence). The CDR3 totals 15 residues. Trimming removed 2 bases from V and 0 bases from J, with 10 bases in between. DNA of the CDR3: TGTGCCAGCAGTTTAAAGGCAGGGCCTAACTATGGCTACACCTTC. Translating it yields CASSLKAGPNYGYTF.